These T cell receptor beta chains were read from a single sample in a study of blood T cell repertoires in COVID-19. TCRdb's copy holds only in-frame clones and misses some; the assay was immunoSEQ multiplex PCR. Seen here are 150,000 to 200,000 clones, about 90% observed once, and the top ten hold 0.95% to 1.5%. Material: PBMCs or T cells enriched from blood (not recorded which). These receptors were taken from a human donor with acute COVID-19. The donor label of this sample is uncertain. CDR3s include the opening cysteine and the closing phenylalanine or tryptophan. A D gene is named only where the DNA matches it firmly. Rows may omit the clone size; those that give it use once, few, many or a size class.

V: TRBV6-4
size: once
J: TRBJ1-4
D: TRBD1
CDR3: CAIMGRGCLSTNEKLFF
DNA: TGTGCCATAATGGGCAGGGGGTGCCTCAGCACTAATGAAAAACTGTTTTTT

V: TRBV5-1
size: -
J: TRBJ2-1
D: TRBD2
CDR3: CASSLELAGGNEQFF
DNA: TGCGCCAGCAGCTTGGAACTAGCGGGGGGGAATGAGCAGTTCTTC

V: TRBV18
size: once
J: TRBJ2-7
D: TRBD1
CDR3: CASSPRQGSYEQYF
DNA: TGTGCCAGCTCACCCCGACAGGGCTCCTACGAGCAGTACTTC

V: TRBV11-2
size: -
J: TRBJ1-4
D: -
CDR3: CASSRLGQEKLFF
DNA: TGTGCCAGCAGCCGATTGGGACAAGAAAAACTGTTTTTT

V: TRBV6-5
size: -
J: TRBJ1-4
D: TRBD1
CDR3: CASSPPGTGGEKLFF
DNA: TGTGCCAGCAGTCCACCCGGGACAGGGGGTGAAAAACTGTTTTTT

V: TRBV6-5
size: -
J: TRBJ2-1
D: TRBD1
CDR3: CASSYSGQGSNEQFF
DNA: TGTGCCAGCAGTTACTCGGGACAGGGGTCCAATGAGCAGTTCTTC

V: TRBV27
size: -
J: TRBJ2-3
D: TRBD1
CDR3: CASLQQGADTQYF
DNA: TGTGCCAGCCTTCAACAGGGGGCAGATACGCAGTATTTT

V: TRBV18
size: -
J: TRBJ1-4
D: TRBD1
CDR3: CASSSQGDGEKLFF
DNA: TGTGCCAGCTCATCACAGGGGGACGGTGAAAAACTGTTTTTT

V: TRBV6-5
size: -
J: TRBJ1-4
D: -
CDR3: CASRALTGGSEKLFF
DNA: TGTGCCAGCAGGGCTCTGACAGGTGGGAGTGAAAAACTGTTTTTT

V: TRBV10-3
size: -
J: TRBJ1-1
D: -
CDR3: CATTGGATEAFF
DNA: TGTGCCACCACCGGAGGGGCGACTGAAGCTTTCTTT

V: TRBV5-8
size: -
J: TRBJ2-5
D: TRBD2
CDR3: CASSLAGGPQETQYF
DNA: TGTGCCAGCAGTCTAGCGGGGGGGCCGCAAGAGACCCAGTACTTC